This is a list of T cell receptor beta chains from one sample in a study of cytomegalovirus exposure and HLA in healthy donors. Sequenced by immunoSEQ multiplex PCR; TCRdb stores in-frame clones only, minus some. The sample lists more than 55,000 clones, 60% to 75% occurring once. Sequenced sample: PBMCs. Receptor source: a woman aged 55-70 years in good health and CMV-seropositive. The CDR3 runs from the conserved cysteine through the conserved F or W. D genes are given only for firm matches. The size field is filled for only some rows; it gives once, few, many or a size class.

TRBV5-1	TRBD1	TRBJ2-7	-	CASSLGTGGYEQYF	TGCGCCAGCAGCTTGGGGACAGGGGGCTACGAGCAGTACTTC
TRBV30	TRBD1	TRBJ2-3	once	CAWSRTGPPDTQYF	TGTGCCTGGAGCCGGACAGGGCCGCCAGATACGCAGTATTTT
TRBV10-3	TRBD1	TRBJ2-2	-	CAISEGQGIGTGELFF	TGTGCCATCAGTGAGGGACAGGGGATTGGCACCGGGGAGCTGTTTTTT
TRBV2	TRBD1	TRBJ1-1	few	CASRYRGSNTEAFF	TGTGCCAGCAGGTACAGGGGAAGTAACACTGAAGCTTTCTTT
TRBV30	-	TRBJ1-1	-	CAWSSTINTEAFF	TGTGCCTGGAGTTCCACAATCAACACTGAAGCTTTCTTT
TRBV5-3	-	TRBJ1-5	-	CARSWTGWVQPQHF	TGTGCCAGAAGCTGGACGGGGTGGGTTCAGCCCCAGCATTTT
TRBV7-7	-	TRBJ1-1	few	CASSPGHGAEAFF	TGTGCTAGCAGCCCGGGACATGGGGCGGAAGCTTTCTTT
TRBV6-6	-	TRBJ2-7	many	CASTLGGGDEQYF	TGTGCCAGCACCTTAGGGGGGGGAGACGAGCAGTACTTC
TRBV10-1	TRBD1	TRBJ2-7	-	CASSAGTGDEQYF	TGCGCCAGCAGTGCCGGGACAGGGGACGAGCAGTACTTC
TRBV5-6	-	TRBJ1-2	-	CASGAGQDYGYTF	TGTGCCAGCGGCGCGGGGCAGGACTATGGCTACACCTTC
TRBV5-4	TRBD1	TRBJ2-5	-	CASSRGDRGVETQYF	TGTGCCAGCAGCCGCGGGGACAGGGGAGTAGAGACCCAGTACTTC
TRBV5-1	TRBD1	TRBJ1-1	-	CASSLRGPGPQAFF	TGCGCCAGCAGCTTGAGGGGGCCGGGACCTCAAGCTTTCTTT
TRBV11-2	TRBD1	TRBJ2-7	-	CASSSWDRESYEQYF	TGTGCCAGCAGCTCCTGGGACAGGGAGTCCTACGAGCAGTACTTC
TRBV7-8	-	TRBJ1-4	-	CASSLQGQANEKLFF	TGTGCCAGCAGCTTACAGGGGCAGGCAAATGAAAAACTGTTTTTT
TRBV20-1	TRBD1	TRBJ1-2	-	CSARTGRGYTF	TGCAGTGCGCGGACAGGGCGGGGCTACACCTTC
TRBV5-4	TRBD1	TRBJ2-3	once	CASSLGQGATDTQYF	TGTGCCAGCAGCTTGGGACAGGGGGCAACAGATACGCAGTATTTT